This T cell receptor (beta chain) comes out of a study of long-term antiretroviral therapy in people with HIV. immunoSEQ v3.0 was run at survey level. Per-sample targets for sequencing were roughly 40,000-55,000 T-cell genomes. Sequencing was performed with immunoSEQ multiplex PCR; in TCRdb, only in-frame clones are kept and a portion is missing. The sample carries fewer than 35,000 clones, around 78% recorded once. This CDR3 is 13 amino acids long. From germline, CDR1 is KGHSH and CDR2 LQKENI. Trimming took 6 bases from V and 4 from J, leaving 10 bases between them. Concerning this clone itself: Within the sample, other DNA sequences also encode this same CDR3.

The TCR comes from a woman aged 45-59 years with HIV. The chain uses TRBV18 and TRBJ1-5; D ambiguous. The sequencing here drew on unsorted PBMCs, taken 3.1 years after starting antiretroviral therapy. The CDR3 is CASSPDRNQPQHF. CDR3 nucleotide sequence: TGTGCCAGCTCTCCGGACCGTAATCAGCCCCAGCATTTT.